This T cell receptor (beta chain) was recorded in a study of response to subunit inactivated influenza vaccine. Study-level results: Each seasonal influenza vaccination, the authors suggested, recruits few new T cells.

This CDR3 spans 14 amino acids. The junction had 2 bases not matched to a gene; V was cut back by 3 bases and J by 0 bases. TCRdb reanalysed the RT-PCR reads using MiXCR and keeps one entry per CDR3 protein. The repertoire holds fewer than 600,000 distinct CDR3 sequences, with less than 7.5% as singletons. This clonotype was recorded a few times. Its antigen is currently unknown. Sequenced material: PBMCs from blood, taken roughly 24 months after vaccination. The receptor was derived from a man between 50 and 75 years old who received an inactivated influenza vaccine. The V call is TRBV12-3 or TRBV12-4, the J call TRBJ2-7; 7 bases map to TRBD1. The CDR3 region has the DNA TGTGCCAGCAGTTTTACAGGGGTCTCCTACGAGCAGTACTTC. This sequence encodes CASSFTGVSYEQYF.